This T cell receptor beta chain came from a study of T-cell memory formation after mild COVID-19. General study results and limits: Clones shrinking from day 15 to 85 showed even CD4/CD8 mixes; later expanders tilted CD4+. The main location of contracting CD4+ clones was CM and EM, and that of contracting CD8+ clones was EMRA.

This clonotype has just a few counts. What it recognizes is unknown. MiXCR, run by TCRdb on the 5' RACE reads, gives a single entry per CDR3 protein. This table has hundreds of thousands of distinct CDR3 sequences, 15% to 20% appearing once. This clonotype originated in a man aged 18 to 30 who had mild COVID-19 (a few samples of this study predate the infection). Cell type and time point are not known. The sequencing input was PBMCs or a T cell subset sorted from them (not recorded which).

CDR3 loop: CSARRDRGHEKLFF. The CDR3 DNA is TGCAGCGCCCGCCGGGACAGGGGGCATGAAAAACTGTTTTTT. The gene calls are TRBV29-1 and TRBJ1-4; TRBD1 agrees at 12 bases. The J segment lost 6 bases and the V segment lost 7 bases, leaving 6 bases of the junction unmatched. Germline lookup yields CDR1 SQVTM and CDR2 ANQGSEA. There are 14 residues in the CDR3. The full variable domain, with the rest looked up from reference TRBV29-1 and TRBJ1-4, is SAVISQKPSRDICQRGTSLTIQCQVDSQVTMMFWYRQQPGQSLTLIATANQGSEATYESGFVIDKFPISRPNLTFSTLTVSNMSPEDSSIYLCSARRDRGHEKLFFGSGTQLSVL.